This TCR beta chain was profiled in a study of response to subunit inactivated influenza vaccine. Study-level findings and limits: New T cells are recruited in small numbers by each seasonal influenza vaccination, according to the authors' suggestion.

Germline CDR1 reads DFQATT; CDR2 reads SNEGSKA (reference sequence). V lost 3 bases and J 2 bases, leaving 11 bases between the germline ends. The CDR3 is 14 residues long. TCRdb itself ran the RT-PCR reads through MiXCR, one entry per CDR3 protein. The sample shows fewer than 600,000 distinct CDR3 sequences, 7.2% of them seen only once. This clonotype has more than one count but fewer than ten. The target antigen is unknown. The chain has TRBV20-1 and TRBJ2-1; possibly TRBD1 or TRBD2 for D (5 bases each). The source material was PBMCs from blood, sampled less than 30 months after vaccination. This TCR was recovered from a man between 50 and 69 years old who received an inactivated influenza vaccine. CDR3 DNA sequence: TGCAGTGCTAGTGCAGGGACGACCTACAATGAGCAGTTCTTC. Its protein is CSASAGTTYNEQFF.